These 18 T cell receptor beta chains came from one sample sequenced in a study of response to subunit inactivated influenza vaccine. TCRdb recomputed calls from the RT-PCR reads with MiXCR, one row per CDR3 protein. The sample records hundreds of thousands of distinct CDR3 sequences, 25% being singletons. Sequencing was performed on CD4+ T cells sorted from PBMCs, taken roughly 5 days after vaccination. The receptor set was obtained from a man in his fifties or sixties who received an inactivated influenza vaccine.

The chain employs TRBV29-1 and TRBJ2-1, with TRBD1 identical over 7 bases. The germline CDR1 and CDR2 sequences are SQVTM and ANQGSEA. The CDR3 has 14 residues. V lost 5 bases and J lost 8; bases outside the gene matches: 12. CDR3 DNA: TGCAGCGTTAAACAGGGGCTGCTTAGAGATGAGCAGTTCTTC. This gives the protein CSVKQGLLRDEQFF.

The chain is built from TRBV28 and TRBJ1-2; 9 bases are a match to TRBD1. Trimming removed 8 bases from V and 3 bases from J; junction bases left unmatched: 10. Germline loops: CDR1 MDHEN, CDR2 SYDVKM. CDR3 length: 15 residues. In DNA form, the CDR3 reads TGTGCCAGCGGGTCTAACAGGGGGCAGGACTATGGCTACACCTTC. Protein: CASGSNRGQDYGYTF.

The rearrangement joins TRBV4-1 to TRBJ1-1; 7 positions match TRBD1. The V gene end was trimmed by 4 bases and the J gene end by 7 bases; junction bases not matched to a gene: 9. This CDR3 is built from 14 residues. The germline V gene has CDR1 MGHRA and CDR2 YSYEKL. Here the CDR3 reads CASSRPGGNGEAFF. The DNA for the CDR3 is TGCGCCAGCAGCCGACCAGGGGGGAATGGTGAAGCTTTCTTT.

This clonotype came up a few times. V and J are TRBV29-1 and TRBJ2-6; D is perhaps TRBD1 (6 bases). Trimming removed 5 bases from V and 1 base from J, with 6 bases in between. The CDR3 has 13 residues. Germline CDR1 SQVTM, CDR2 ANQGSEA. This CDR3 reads CSVTGSGANVLTF. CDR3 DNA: TGCAGCGTTACAGGGTCTGGGGCCAACGTCCTGACTTTC. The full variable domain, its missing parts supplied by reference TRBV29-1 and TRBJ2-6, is SAVISQKPSRDICQRGTSLTIQCQVDSQVTMMFWYRQQPGQSLTLIATANQGSEATYESGFVIDKFPISRPNLTFSTLTVSNMSPEDSSIYLCSVTGSGANVLTFGAGSRLTVL.

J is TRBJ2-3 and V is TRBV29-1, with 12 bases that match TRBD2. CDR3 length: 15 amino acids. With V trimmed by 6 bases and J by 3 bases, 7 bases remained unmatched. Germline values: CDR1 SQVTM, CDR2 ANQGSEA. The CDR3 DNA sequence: TGCAGCGTAAGACTAGCGGGGGAAGGTACAGATACGCAGTATTTT. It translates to CSVRLAGEGTDTQYF.

The CDR3 DNA reads TGTGCCAGCAGCGGATCACCCAGCCGAGGGCTAGGTACGCAGTATTTT. As protein: CASSGSPSRGLGTQYF. This sequence joins TRBV7-8 and TRBJ2-3; D is perhaps TRBD2 (5 bases). This CDR3 region has 16 residues. Germline V gene lookup returns CDR1 SGHVS and CDR2 FQNEAQ. Deletions cut 5 bases from V and 8 bases from J, with 23 bases between.

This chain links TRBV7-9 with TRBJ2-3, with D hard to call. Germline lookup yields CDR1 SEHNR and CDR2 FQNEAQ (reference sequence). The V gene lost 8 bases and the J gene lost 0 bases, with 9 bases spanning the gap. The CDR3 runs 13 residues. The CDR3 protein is CASGTLSTDTQYF. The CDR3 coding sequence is TGTGCCAGCGGTACTTTGAGCACAGATACGCAGTATTTT.

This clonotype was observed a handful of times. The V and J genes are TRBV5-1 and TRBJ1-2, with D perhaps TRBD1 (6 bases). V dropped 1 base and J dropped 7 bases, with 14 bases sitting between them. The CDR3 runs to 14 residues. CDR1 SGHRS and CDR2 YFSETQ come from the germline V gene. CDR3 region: CASSLREAGVGYTF. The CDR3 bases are TGCGCCAGCAGCTTGCGAGAAGCAGGGGTTGGCTACACCTTC.

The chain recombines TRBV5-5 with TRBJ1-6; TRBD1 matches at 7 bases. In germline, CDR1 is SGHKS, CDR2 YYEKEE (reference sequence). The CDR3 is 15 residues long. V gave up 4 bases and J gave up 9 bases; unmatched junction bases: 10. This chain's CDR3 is CASSLNRGKGSPLHF. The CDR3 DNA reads TGTGCCAGCAGCCTAAACAGGGGAAAGGGTTCACCCCTCCACTTT.

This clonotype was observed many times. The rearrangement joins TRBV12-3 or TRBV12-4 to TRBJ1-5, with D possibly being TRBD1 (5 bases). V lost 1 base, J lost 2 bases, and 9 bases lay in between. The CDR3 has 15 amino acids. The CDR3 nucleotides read TGTGCCAGCAGTTTAGTGGGGCCACGCAATCAGCCCCAGCATTTT. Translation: CASSLVGPRNQPQHF.

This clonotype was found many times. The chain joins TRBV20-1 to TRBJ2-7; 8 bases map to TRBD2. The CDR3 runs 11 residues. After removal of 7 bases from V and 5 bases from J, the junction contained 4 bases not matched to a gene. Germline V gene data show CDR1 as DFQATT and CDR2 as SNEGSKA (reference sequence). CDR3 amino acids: CSVSGSDEQYF. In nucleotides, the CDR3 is TGCAGTGTCAGCGGGAGTGACGAGCAGTACTTC.

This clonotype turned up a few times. The CDR3 protein is CASSPDVGRSNQPQHF. DNA of the CDR3: TGTGCCAGCAGCCCGGATGTGGGACGGAGCAATCAGCCCCAGCATTTT. The chain couples TRBV7-2 to TRBJ1-5; TRBD1 is a possible D gene (5 bases). The CDR3 totals 16 residues. The germline V gene encodes CDR1 SGHTA and CDR2 FQGNSA. The ends were cut back, 5 bases at V and 1 base at J, with 15 bases in the middle.

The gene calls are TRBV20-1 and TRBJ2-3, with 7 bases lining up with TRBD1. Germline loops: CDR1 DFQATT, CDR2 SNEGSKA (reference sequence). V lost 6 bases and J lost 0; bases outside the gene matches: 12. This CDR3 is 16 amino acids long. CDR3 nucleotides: TGCAGTGCCCACTACCCCGGACAGGAGAGCACAGATACGCAGTATTTT. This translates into CSAHYPGQESTDTQYF.

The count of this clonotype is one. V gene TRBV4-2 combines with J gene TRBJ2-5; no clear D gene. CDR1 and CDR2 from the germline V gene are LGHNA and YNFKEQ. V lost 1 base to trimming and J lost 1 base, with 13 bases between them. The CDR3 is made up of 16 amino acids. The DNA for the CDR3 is TGTGCCAGCAGCCAAGTTGGGCGCGGTCTCCAAGAGACCCAGTACTTC. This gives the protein CASSQVGRGLQETQYF.

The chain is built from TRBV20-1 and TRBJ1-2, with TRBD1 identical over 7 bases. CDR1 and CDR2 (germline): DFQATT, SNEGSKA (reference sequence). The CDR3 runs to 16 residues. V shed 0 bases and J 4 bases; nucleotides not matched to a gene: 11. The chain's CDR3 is CSARDRKTGRGYGYTF. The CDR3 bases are TGCAGTGCTAGAGATCGGAAGACAGGGCGAGGCTATGGCTACACCTTC.

Here the CDR3 reads CASSINRGQGGELFF. CDR3 nucleotide sequence: TGTGCCAGCAGCATTAACAGGGGGCAAGGCGGGGAGCTGTTTTTT. The chain links TRBV3-1 to TRBJ2-2, with 9 bases identical to TRBD1. CDR1 and CDR2 (germline): LGHDT, YNNKEL (reference sequence). The CDR3 runs 15 residues. Germline trimming cut 5 bases from V and 7 bases from J; bases unmatched to any gene: 8.

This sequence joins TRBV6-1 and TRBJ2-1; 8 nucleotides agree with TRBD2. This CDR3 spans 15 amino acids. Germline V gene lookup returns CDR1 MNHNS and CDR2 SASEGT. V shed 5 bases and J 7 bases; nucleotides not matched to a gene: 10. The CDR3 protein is CASSPVRGGLNEQFF. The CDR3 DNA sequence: TGTGCCAGCAGTCCAGTCCGGGGGGGCCTGAATGAGCAGTTCTTC.

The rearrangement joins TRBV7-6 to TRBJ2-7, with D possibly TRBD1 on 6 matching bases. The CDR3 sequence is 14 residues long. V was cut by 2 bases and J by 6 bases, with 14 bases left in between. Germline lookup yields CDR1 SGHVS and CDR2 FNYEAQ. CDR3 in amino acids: CASSLIARGSEQYF. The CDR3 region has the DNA TGTGCCAGCAGCTTAATCGCCAGGGGTAGCGAGCAGTACTTC.